This TCR beta chain was captured by sequencing in a study of T cell responses to AZD1222 COVID-19 vaccine. Study-level points and caveats: The CD4 TCRs associated with vaccination extended across spike and predominated at 160-218 and 743-854.

Only in-frame clones appear in the TCRdb table, and some are missing; sequencing was by immunoSEQ multiplex PCR. The repertoire consists of 150,000 to 200,000 clones, with approximately 94% occurring once and the leading ten covering 7.5% to 9.5%. The CDR3 is 19 residues long. With V trimmed by 1 base and J by 2 bases, 9 bases remained unmatched. Germline CDR1 reads MNHEY; CDR2 reads SMNVEV (reference sequence). As for this clone: Its matching antigen is unknown.

The source material was peripheral blood, sampled on day 0 of AZD1222 vaccination. This sequence originates from an adult in good health. The chain combines TRBV27 with TRBJ2-2; 11 nucleotides match TRBD2. CDR3 DNA: TGTGCCAGCAGTTTATTTAGCCTAGCGGGAGGAGCAAACACCGGGGAGCTGTTTTTT. Translation: CASSLFSLAGGANTGELFF.